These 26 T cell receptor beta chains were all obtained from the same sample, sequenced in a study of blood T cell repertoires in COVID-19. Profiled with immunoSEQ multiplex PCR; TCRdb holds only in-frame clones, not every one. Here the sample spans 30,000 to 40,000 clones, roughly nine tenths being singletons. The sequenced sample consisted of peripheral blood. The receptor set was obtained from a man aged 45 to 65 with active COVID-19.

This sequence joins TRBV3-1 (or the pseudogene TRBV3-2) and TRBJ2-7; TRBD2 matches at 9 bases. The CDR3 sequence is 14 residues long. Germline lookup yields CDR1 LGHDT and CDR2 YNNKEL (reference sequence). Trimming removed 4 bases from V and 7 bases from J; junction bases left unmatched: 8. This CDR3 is CASSLLAGLGEQYF. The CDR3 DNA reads TGTGCCAGCAGCCTGCTAGCGGGACTGGGAGAGCAGTACTTC.

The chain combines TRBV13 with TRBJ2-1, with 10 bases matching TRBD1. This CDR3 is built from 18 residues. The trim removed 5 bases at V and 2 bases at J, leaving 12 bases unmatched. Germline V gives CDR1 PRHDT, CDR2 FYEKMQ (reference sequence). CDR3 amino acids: CASSPLRLGQGPYNEQFF. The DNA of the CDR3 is TGTGCCAGCAGCCCCTTAAGATTGGGACAGGGGCCCTACAATGAGCAGTTCTTC.

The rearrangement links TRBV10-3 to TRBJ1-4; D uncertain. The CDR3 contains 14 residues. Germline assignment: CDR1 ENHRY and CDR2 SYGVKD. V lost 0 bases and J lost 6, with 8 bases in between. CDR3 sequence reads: CAISESLADEKLFF. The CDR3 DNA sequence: TGTGCCATCAGTGAGTCTTTAGCCGATGAAAAACTGTTTTTT.

This chain's CDR3 is CASGTSGQETQYF. CDR3 DNA sequence: TGTGCTAGTGGGACTAGCGGTCAAGAGACCCAGTACTTC. This chain connects TRBV12-5 to TRBJ2-5; 9 nucleotides agree with TRBD2. The CDR3 runs to 13 residues. With 6 bases clipped from V and 2 bases from J, the junction kept 1 base outside the gene matches. Germline V gene lookup returns CDR1 LGHNT and CDR2 FRNRAP.

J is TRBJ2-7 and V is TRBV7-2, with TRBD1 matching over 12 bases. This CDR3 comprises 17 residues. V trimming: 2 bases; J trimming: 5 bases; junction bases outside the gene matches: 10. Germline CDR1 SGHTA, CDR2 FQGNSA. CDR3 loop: CASSLRSGTGGIDEQYF. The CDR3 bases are TGTGCCAGCAGCTTACGGTCCGGGACAGGGGGCATCGACGAGCAGTACTTC.

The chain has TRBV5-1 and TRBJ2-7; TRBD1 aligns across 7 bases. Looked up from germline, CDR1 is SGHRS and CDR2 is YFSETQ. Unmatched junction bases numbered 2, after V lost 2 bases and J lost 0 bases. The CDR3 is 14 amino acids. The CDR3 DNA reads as TGCGCCAGCAGCTTACAGGGGAGCTCCTACGAGCAGTACTTC. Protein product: CASSLQGSSYEQYF.

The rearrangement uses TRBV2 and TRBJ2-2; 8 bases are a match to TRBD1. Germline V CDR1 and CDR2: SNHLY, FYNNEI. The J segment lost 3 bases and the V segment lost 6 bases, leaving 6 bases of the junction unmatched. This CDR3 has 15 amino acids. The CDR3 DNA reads TGTGCCAGCAGCCGGACAGGGTCGGACACCGGGGAGCTGTTTTTT. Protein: CASSRTGSDTGELFF. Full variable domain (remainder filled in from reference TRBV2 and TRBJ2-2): EPEVTQTPSHQVTQMGQEVILRCVPISNHLYFYWYRQILGQKVEFLVSFYNNEISEKSEIFDDQFSVERPDGSNFTLKIRSTKLEDSAMYFCASSRTGSDTGELFFGEGSRLTVL.

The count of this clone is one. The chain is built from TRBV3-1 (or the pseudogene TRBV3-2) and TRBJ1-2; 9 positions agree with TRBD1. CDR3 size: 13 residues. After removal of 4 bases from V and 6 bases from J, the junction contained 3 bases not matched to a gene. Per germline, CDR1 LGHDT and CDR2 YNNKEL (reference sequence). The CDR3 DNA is TGTGCCAGCAGCCTACGGACAGGGGATGGCTACACCTTC. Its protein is CASSLRTGDGYTF.

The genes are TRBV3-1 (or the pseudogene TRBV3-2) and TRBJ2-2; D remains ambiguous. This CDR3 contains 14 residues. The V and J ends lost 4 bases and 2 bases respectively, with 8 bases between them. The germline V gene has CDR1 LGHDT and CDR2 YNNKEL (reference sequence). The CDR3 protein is CASSLSFNTGELFF. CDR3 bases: TGTGCCAGCAGCCTTTCGTTTAACACCGGGGAGCTGTTTTTT.

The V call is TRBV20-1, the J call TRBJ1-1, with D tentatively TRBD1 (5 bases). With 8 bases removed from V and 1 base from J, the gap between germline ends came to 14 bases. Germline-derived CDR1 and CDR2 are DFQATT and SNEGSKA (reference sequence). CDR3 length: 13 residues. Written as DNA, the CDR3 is TGCAGTCCGAGTGGGGCGCGGAACACTGAAGCTTTCTTT. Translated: CSPSGARNTEAFF.

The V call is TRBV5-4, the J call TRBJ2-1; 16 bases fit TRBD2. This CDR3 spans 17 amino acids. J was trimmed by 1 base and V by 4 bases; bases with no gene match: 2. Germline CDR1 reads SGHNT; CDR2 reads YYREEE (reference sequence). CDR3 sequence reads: CASSPGLAGGSYNEQFF. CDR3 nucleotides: TGTGCCAGCAGCCCGGGACTAGCGGGGGGGTCCTACAATGAGCAGTTCTTC.

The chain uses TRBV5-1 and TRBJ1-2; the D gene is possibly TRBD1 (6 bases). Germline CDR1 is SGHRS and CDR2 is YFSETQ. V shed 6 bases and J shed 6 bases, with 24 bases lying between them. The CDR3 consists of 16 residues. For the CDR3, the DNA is TGCGCCAGCAACTTAGGACAGCCGCGGATGGTTAATGGCTACACCTTC. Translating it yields CASNLGQPRMVNGYTF.

CDR3 DNA: TGTGCCAGCACCCGGGGTAGCGGAGACAATGAGCAGTTCTTC. It codes for CASTRGSGDNEQFF. This sequence joins TRBV2 and TRBJ2-1; TRBD2 might be the D (6 bases). The germline V gene has CDR1 SNHLY and CDR2 FYNNEI. V dropped 7 bases and J dropped 5 bases, with 15 bases sitting between them. The CDR3 length is 14 residues.

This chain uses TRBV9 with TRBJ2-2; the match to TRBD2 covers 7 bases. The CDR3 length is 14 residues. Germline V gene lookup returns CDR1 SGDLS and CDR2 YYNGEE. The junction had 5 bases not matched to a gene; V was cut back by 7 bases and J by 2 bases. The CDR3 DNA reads TGTGCCAGCTCTCCGGGGGGAAACACCGGGGAGCTGTTTTTT. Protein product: CASSPGGNTGELFF.

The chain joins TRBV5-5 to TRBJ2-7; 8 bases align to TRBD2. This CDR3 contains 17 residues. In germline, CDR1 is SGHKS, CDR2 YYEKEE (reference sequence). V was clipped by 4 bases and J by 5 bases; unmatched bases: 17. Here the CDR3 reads CASSLRFLAGNVHEQYF. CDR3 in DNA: TGTGCCAGCAGCCTGAGGTTCCTAGCGGGTAATGTTCACGAGCAGTACTTC.

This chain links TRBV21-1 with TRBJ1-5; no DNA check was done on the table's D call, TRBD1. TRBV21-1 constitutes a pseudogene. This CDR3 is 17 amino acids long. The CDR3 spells CATYPPDTKYSNQPQHF. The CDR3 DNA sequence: TGTGCCACTTACCCGCCGGACACTAAATATAGCAATCAGCCCCAGCATTTT.

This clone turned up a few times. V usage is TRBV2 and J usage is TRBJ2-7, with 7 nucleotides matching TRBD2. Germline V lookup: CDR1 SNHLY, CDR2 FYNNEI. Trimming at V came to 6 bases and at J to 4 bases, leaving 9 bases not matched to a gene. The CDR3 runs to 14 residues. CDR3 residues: CASRELARQYEQYF. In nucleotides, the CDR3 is TGTGCCAGCAGGGAACTAGCGAGGCAGTACGAGCAGTACTTC.

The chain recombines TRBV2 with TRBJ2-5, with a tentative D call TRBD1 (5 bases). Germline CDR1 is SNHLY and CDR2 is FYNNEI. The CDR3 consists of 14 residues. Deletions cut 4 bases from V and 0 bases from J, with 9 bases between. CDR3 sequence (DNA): TGTGCCAGCAGTGCGCTAGGGGACCAAGAGACCCAGTACTTC. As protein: CASSALGDQETQYF.

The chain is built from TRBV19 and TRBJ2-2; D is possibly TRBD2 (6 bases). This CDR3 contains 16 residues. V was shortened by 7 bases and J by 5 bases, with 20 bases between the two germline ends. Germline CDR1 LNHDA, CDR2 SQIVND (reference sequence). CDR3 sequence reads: CASTNGMGEVTGELFF. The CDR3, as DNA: TGTGCCAGTACCAACGGAATGGGGGAGGTTACCGGGGAGCTGTTTTTT.

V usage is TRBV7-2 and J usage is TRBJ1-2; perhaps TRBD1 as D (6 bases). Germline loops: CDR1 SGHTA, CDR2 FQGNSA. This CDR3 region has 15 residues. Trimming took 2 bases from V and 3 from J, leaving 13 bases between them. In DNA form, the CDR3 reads TGTGCCAGCAGCTTATCCCCAGGGGCCGACTATGGCTACACCTTC. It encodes CASSLSPGADYGYTF.

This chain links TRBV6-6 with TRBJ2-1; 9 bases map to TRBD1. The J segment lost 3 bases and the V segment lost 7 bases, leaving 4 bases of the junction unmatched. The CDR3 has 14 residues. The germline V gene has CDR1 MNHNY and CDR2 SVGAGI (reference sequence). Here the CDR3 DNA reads TGTGCCAGCACCGGGGACAGGGACTACAATGAGCAGTTCTTC. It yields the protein CASTGDRDYNEQFF.

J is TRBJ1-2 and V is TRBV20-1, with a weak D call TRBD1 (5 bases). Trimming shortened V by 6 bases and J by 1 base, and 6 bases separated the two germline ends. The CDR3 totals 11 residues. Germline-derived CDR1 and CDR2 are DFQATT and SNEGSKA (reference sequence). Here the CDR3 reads CSAQGNYGYTF. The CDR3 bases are TGCAGTGCCCAGGGTAACTATGGCTACACCTTC.

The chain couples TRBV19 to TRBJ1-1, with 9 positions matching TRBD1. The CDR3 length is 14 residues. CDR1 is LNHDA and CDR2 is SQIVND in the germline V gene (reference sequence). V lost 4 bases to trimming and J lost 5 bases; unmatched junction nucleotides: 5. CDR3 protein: CASSTYRGHTEAFF. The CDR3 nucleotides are TGTGCCAGTAGTACCTACAGGGGGCATACTGAAGCTTTCTTT.

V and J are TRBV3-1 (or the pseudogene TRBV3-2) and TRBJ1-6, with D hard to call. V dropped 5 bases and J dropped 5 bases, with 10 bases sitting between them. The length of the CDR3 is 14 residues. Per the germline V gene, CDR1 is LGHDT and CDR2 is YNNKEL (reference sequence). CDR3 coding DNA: TGTGCCAGCAGCTTCATACATCATAATTCACCCCTCCACTTT. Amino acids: CASSFIHHNSPLHF.

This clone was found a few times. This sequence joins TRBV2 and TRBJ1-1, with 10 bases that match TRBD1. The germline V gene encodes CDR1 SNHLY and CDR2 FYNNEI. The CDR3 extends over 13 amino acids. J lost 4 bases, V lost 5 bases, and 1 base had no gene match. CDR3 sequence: CASSRDRGTEAFF. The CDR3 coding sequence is TGTGCCAGCAGTCGGGACAGGGGCACTGAAGCTTTCTTT.

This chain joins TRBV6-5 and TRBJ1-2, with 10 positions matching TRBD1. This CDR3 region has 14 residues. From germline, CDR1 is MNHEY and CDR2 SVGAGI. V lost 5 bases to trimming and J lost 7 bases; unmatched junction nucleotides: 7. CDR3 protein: CASSPGTGVLGYTF. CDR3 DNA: TGTGCCAGCAGTCCCGGGACAGGGGTTCTTGGCTACACCTTC.